This T cell receptor beta chain comes out of a study of identical twins. Germline V gives CDR1 SGHRS, CDR2 YFSETQ. The V and J ends lost 0 bases and 4 bases, in that order; junction bases with no gene match: 7. The CDR3 is 16 residues long. Template switching added a universal primer site, and cDNA bore unique molecular identifiers. Using its own MiXCR run on the 5' RACE reads, TCRdb lists one record per CDR3 protein. The sample contains 400,000 to 500,000 distinct CDR3 sequences, roughly an eighth of which appear only once. The same sample was also used in a study of yellow fever vaccine responses in identical twins.

Sequencing was carried out using CD4+ T cells sorted from blood. The V call is TRBV5-1, the J call TRBJ2-3, with 8 bases matching TRBD2. The sequence came from a woman under 30 in good health. The CDR3 DNA sequence: TGCGCCAGCAGCTTGGGCCTCGGGGGGGCCGCAGATACGCAGTATTTT. Its protein is CASSLGLGGAADTQYF.